This paragraph reports one T cell receptor beta chain. This specimen comes from a study of blood T cell repertoires in COVID-19. Looking at the study overall: Whether acute or convalescent, the COVID-19 samples came from the United States, Italy and Spain. T cells, B-cell-depleted T cells, or PBMCs supplied cDNA or gDNA.

Germline CDR1 reads SNHLY; CDR2 reads FYNNEI. Trimming pared 2 bases from V and 2 bases from J, leaving 12 bases between. This CDR3 has 15 amino acids. In the source study's methods: Reference gene primer amplification gave nucleated cell count estimates. Profiling relied on immunoSEQ multiplex PCR, and the TCRdb table lists in-frame clones only, not all of them. V and J calls and clone size are copied from that table; D and trimming were computed from the DNA. The data contain 150,000 to 200,000 clones, 90% of them singletons. The receptor was derived from a man between 60 and 75 years old with active or convalescent COVID-19. V and J are TRBV2 and TRBJ1-2; D unclear. Sequenced material: peripheral blood. CDR3 loop: CASSESWAKNYGYTF. The DNA for the CDR3 is TGTGCCAGCAGTGAATCGTGGGCCAAAAACTATGGCTACACCTTC. The entire variable domain, with the rest obtained from reference TRBV2 and TRBJ1-2, is as follows: EPEVTQTPSHQVTQMGQEVILRCVPISNHLYFYWYRQILGQKVEFLVSFYNNEISEKSEIFDDQFSVERPDGSNFTLKIRSTKLEDSAMYFCASSESWAKNYGYTFGSGTRLTVV.